The rows below give T cell receptor beta chains drawn from one sample of a study of tumor T cells in aggressive B-cell lymphoma. Libraries were prepared by immunoSEQ multiplex PCR; TCRdb keeps only in-frame clonotypes and omits some of them. This table has 3,000 to 3,500 clones, 85% to 95% appearing once. Source material: tumor tissue. The receptors were sampled from an adult with diffuse large B cell lymphoma. CDR3s include the opening cysteine and the closing phenylalanine or tryptophan. Each record gives: V gene, J gene, D gene, clone size, CDR3 protein, CDR3 DNA. The D gene is left open where the match is weak. Rows give clone size only sometimes, using once, few, many, or a class for an expanded clone.

>TRBV2|TRBJ2-3|.|.
CASRLHAGGTDTQYF
TGTGCCAGCAGGCTACACGCGGGTGGGACAGATACGCAGTATTTT
>TRBV21-1|TRBJ2-2|.|.
CASRGTSGNTGELFF
TGTGCCAGCCGCGGGACTAGCGGGAACACCGGGGAGCTGTTTTTT
>TRBV6-1|TRBJ1-5|TRBD1|.
CASRSGTGHQPQHF
TGTGCCAGCAGGTCCGGGACAGGGCATCAGCCCCAGCATTTT
>TRBV7-2|TRBJ2-5|TRBD1|.
CASSFGQGETQYF
TGTGCCAGCAGCTTTGGACAGGGGGAGACCCAGTACTTC
>TRBV19|TRBJ2-7|TRBD2|.
CASTSPTSGSYEQYF
TGTGCCAGTACGTCACCTACTAGCGGGAGCTACGAGCAGTACTTC
>TRBV30|TRBJ2-3|TRBD2|.
CAWSDSGRSDTQYF
TGTGCCTGGAGTGATAGCGGGAGGTCAGATACGCAGTATTTT
>TRBV7-9|TRBJ2-1|TRBD2|.
CASSTGTSALSSYNEQFF
TGTGCCAGCAGCACCGGGACTAGCGCCTTGAGCTCCTACAATGAGCAGTTCTTC
>TRBV5-1|TRBJ2-7|TRBD1|.
CASSLEWDRAYEQYF
TGCGCCAGCAGCTTGGAGTGGGACAGAGCCTACGAGCAGTACTTC
>TRBV7-9|TRBJ2-1|TRBD2|.
CASSEGLAANEQFF
TGTGCCAGCAGCGAAGGACTAGCGGCCAATGAGCAGTTCTTC
>TRBV5-1|TRBJ1-4|TRBD1|.
CASSSGQGVRAEKLFF
TGCGCCAGCAGCTCGGGACAGGGTGTACGCGCGGAAAAACTGTTTTTT
>TRBV30|TRBJ1-2|.|.
CAWRKNSDNTF
TGTGCCTGGAGGAAAAACAGTGACAACACCTTC
>TRBV5-6|TRBJ1-2|.|.
CASSPLAAGYGYTF
TGTGCCAGCAGCCCACTGGCGGCTGGCTATGGCTACACCTTC
>TRBV30|TRBJ2-5|TRBD1|.
CAWSIQGAAETQYF
TGTGCCTGGAGTATACAGGGGGCCGCAGAGACCCAGTACTTC
>TRBV19|TRBJ1-2|.|.
CASNPGASYGYTF
TGTGCCAGTAACCCAGGGGCCTCCTATGGCTACACCTTC
>TRBV9|TRBJ2-7|.|.
CASSVLPTFRTYEQYF
TGTGCCAGCAGCGTACTACCCACCTTTAGAACCTACGAGCAGTACTTC
>TRBV27|TRBJ1-4|TRBD1|once
CASSLLGTANEKLFF
TGTGCCAGCAGTTTATTAGGGACAGCTAATGAAAAACTGTTTTTT
>TRBV5-4|TRBJ2-5|TRBD2|.
CASSQEPTSGRETQYF
TGTGCCAGCAGCCAGGAGCCGACTAGCGGGAGGGAGACCCAGTACTTC
>TRBV27|TRBJ2-7|.|.
CASSLRADKSYEQYF
TGTGCCAGCAGCCTCCGGGCGGACAAGTCCTACGAGCAGTACTTC
>TRBV7-9|TRBJ2-7|TRBD1|.
CASSFLAGGNEQYF
TGTGCCAGCAGCTTCCTAGCAGGGGGAAACGAGCAGTACTTC
>TRBV6-5|TRBJ2-7|.|.
CASSREYSYEQYF
TGTGCCAGCAGTCGTGAGTACTCCTACGAGCAGTACTTC
>TRBV6-6|TRBJ2-1|.|.
CASIPAQYNEQFF
TGTGCCAGCATCCCGGCACAGTACAATGAGCAGTTCTTC
>TRBV29-1|TRBJ2-7|.|.
CSVEVIPGSYEQYF
TGCAGCGTTGAGGTTATCCCAGGATCCTACGAGCAGTACTTC
>TRBV5-4|TRBJ2-3|TRBD1|.
CASSLARAGTGDNTQYF
TGTGCCAGCAGCTTGGCCCGAGCCGGGACAGGTGACAATACGCAGTATTTT
>TRBV5-4|TRBJ2-7|TRBD2|.
CASSPGASGYSYEQYF
TGTGCCAGCAGCCCCGGGGCTAGCGGCTACTCCTACGAGCAGTACTTC
>TRBV29-1|TRBJ2-3|.|once
CSVDHNRQSTDTQYF
TGCAGCGTTGATCATAATAGACAAAGCACAGATACGCAGTATTTT
>TRBV5-6|TRBJ1-4|.|.
CASSLGQGYGEKLFF
TGTGCCAGCAGCTTGGGGCAGGGATATGGTGAAAAACTGTTTTTT
>TRBV18|TRBJ1-4|.|.
CASSPFEEPNEKLFF
TGTGCCAGCTCACCATTTGAGGAACCTAATGAAAAACTGTTTTTT
>TRBV19|TRBJ2-7|TRBD2|.
CASSIAGGQYEQYF
TGTGCCAGTAGTATAGCGGGAGGGCAGTACGAGCAGTACTTC
>TRBV19|TRBJ1-1|TRBD1|.
CASSSFRGPRTEAFF
TGTGCCAGTAGTAGTTTCAGGGGGCCGAGAACTGAAGCTTTCTTT
>TRBV5-1|TRBJ2-1|.|.
CASSLGGVGGHEQFF
TGCGCCAGCAGCTTGGGTGGGGTTGGGGGCCATGAGCAGTTCTTC
>TRBV7-2|TRBJ1-1|.|.
CASSYSRGFEAFF
TGTGCCAGCAGCTACTCTAGGGGCTTTGAAGCTTTCTTT
>TRBV18|TRBJ1-5|.|.
CASSWTVEQPQHF
TGTGCCAGCTCATGGACAGTGGAACAGCCCCAGCATTTT
>TRBV30|TRBJ2-7|TRBD1|.
CAWSLTGYEQYF
TGTGCCTGGAGCCTGACAGGGTACGAGCAGTACTTC
>TRBV29-1|TRBJ2-1|TRBD2|.
CSVEGRDSYNEQFF
TGCAGCGTGGAAGGGAGGGACTCCTACAATGAGCAGTTCTTC
>TRBV5-1|TRBJ2-1|TRBD2|.
CASSLEGLAGVNLKFF
TGCGCCAGCAGCTTGGAGGGACTAGCGGGAGTTAATTTAAAGTTCTTC
>TRBV29-1|TRBJ2-5|TRBD1|.
CSVAGQGKAQYF
TGCAGCGTTGCCGGACAGGGTAAGGCCCAGTACTTC
>TRBV2|TRBJ1-1|.|.
CASSGIEGTEAFF
TGTGCCAGCAGTGGGATAGAGGGCACTGAAGCTTTCTTT
>TRBV27|TRBJ2-5|TRBD2|.
CASSGMTSGVQETQYF
TGTGCCAGCAGTGGAATGACTAGCGGAGTTCAAGAGACCCAGTACTTC
>TRBV7-9|TRBJ1-4|.|.
CASSLDRVGEKLFF
TGTGCCAGCAGCTTAGACAGGGTAGGGGAAAAACTGTTTTTT
>TRBV5-1|TRBJ2-1|.|.
CASSSWIGGSEQFF
TGCGCCAGCAGCTCATGGATAGGGGGAAGTGAGCAGTTCTTC
>TRBV5-1|TRBJ1-2|.|.
CASSSGVGGYTF
TGCGCCAGCAGCTCAGGGGTGGGTGGCTACACCTTC
>TRBV30|TRBJ1-2|.|once
CAWEQANYGYTF
TGTGCCTGGGAGCAAGCTAACTATGGCTACACCTTC